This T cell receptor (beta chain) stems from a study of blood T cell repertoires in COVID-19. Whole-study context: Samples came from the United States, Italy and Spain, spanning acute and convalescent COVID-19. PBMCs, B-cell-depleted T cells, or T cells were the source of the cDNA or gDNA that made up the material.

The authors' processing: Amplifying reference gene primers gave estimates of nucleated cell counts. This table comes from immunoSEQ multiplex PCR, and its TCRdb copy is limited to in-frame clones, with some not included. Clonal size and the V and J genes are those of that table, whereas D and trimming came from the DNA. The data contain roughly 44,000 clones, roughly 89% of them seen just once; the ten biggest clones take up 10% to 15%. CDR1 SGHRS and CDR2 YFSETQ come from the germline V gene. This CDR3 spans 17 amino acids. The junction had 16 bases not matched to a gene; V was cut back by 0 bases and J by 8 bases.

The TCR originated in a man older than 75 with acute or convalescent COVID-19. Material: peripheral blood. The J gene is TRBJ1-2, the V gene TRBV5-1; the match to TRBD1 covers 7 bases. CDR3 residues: CASSLAPAAGGLGGYTF. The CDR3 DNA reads TGCGCCAGCAGCTTGGCCCCGGCGGCAGGGGGTTTAGGAGGCTACACCTTC.